Below are 21 T cell receptor beta chains sequenced from a single sample in a study of T cells expressing NK-cell markers. TCRdb reprocessed the 5' RACE reads; each CDR3 protein has one entry and no DNA is given. The sample table includes about 550,000 distinct CDR3 sequences. Input material: blood T cells: a sorted CD56 or NKG2C T cell subset, CD4+ or CD8+ T cells, or bulk PBMC T cells (not recorded which). Receptors were obtained from a man aged 18 to 30 in good health.

This rearrangement joins TRBV4-3 to TRBJ2-3; checking the TCRdb D call of TRBD1 is not possible without DNA. The CDR3 consists of 17 residues. Germline CDR1 LGHNA, CDR2 YSLEER. This chain's CDR3 is CASSQEFRAGGKDTQYF.

The chain carries TRBV5-6 and TRBJ1-2; there is no DNA to check the TCRdb D call of TRBD1. The germline gives CDR1 SGHDT, CDR2 YYEEEE. The CDR3 consists of 15 residues. CDR3 sequence: CASSLRGLQGEGYTF.

The chain joins TRBV18 to TRBJ2-2; TCRdb names TRBD2, which stays unverified in the absence of DNA. CDR1 and CDR2 from the germline V gene are KGHSH and LQKENI. The CDR3 consists of 17 residues. This CDR3 reads CASSPAGGFANTGELFF.

This sequence joins TRBV6-2 or TRBV6-3 and TRBJ2-3; the TRBD1 assignment by TCRdb is unverifiable without DNA. The CDR3 spans 17 residues. CDR1 is MNHEY and CDR2 is SVGEGT in the germline V gene. The CDR3: CASSYPGTGDYTDTQYF.

The chain employs TRBV4-3 and TRBJ1-1. The CDR3 consists of 13 residues. Looked up from germline, CDR1 is LGHNA and CDR2 is YSLEER. This CDR3 is CASSHEIQAEAFF.

The genes are TRBV12-3 or TRBV12-4 and TRBJ2-1. The CDR3 loop spans 14 amino acids. CDR3 region: CASFELGVYNEQFF.

The chain employs TRBV4-2 and TRBJ2-3; absent DNA, TCRdb's TRBD2 call cannot be checked. CDR1 and CDR2 (germline): LGHNA, YNFKEQ. This CDR3 region has 19 residues. The CDR3 sequence: CASSYLSSGRVPSTDTQYF.

This chain uses TRBV5-1 with TRBJ2-7; TCRdb's D gene call, TRBD1, goes unchecked for lack of DNA. CDR1 is SGHRS, CDR2 YFSETQ, per germline. The CDR3 extends over 14 amino acids. The CDR3 region is CASSLEGHPYEQYF.

This chain links TRBV4-3 with TRBJ2-1. CDR1 and CDR2 from the germline V gene are LGHNA and YSLEER. The CDR3 loop spans 19 amino acids. The CDR3 is CASSQDVLRSGRTYNEQFF.

This chain connects TRBV20-1 to TRBJ1-1; TCRdb names TRBD1, which stays unverified in the absence of DNA. Germline V gives CDR1 DFQATT, CDR2 SNEGSKA (reference sequence). The CDR3 totals 13 residues. CDR3 sequence: CSAFPDRVEGAFF.

This chain joins TRBV6-2 or TRBV6-3 and TRBJ2-1; TCRdb lists TRBD2, though no DNA is available to test this call. The CDR3 consists of 16 residues. The germline V gene has CDR1 MNHEY and CDR2 SVGEGT. CDR3 in amino acids: CASSYSLGLMYNEQFF.

J is TRBJ1-1 and V is TRBV7-9; the TCRdb call, TRBD1, lacks DNA for checking. CDR3 length equals 12 residues. Germline V gene sequence: CDR1 SEHNR, CDR2 FQNEAQ (reference sequence). The CDR3 protein is CAGVTGNTEAFF.

The V gene is TRBV15, the J gene TRBJ1-4. CDR3 length: 12 amino acids. Looked up from germline, CDR1 is LNHNV and CDR2 is YYDKDF (reference sequence). The CDR3 here is CATSRLMEKLFF. Combining the CDR3 with reference TRBV15 and TRBJ1-4 gives the whole variable domain DAMVIQNPRYQVTQFGKPVTLSCSQTLNHNVMYWYQQKSSQAPKLLFHYYDKDFNNEADTPDNFQSRRPNTSFCFLDIRSPGLGDTAMYLCATSRLMEKLFFGSGTQLSVL.

The genes are TRBV25-1 and TRBJ2-4; absent DNA, TCRdb's TRBD1 call cannot be checked. The CDR3 runs 11 residues. CDR1 is MGHDK and CDR2 is SYGVNS in the germline V gene. This CDR3 reads CASSSRDGEYF.

The chain recombines TRBV5-1 with TRBJ2-3; checking the TCRdb D call of TRBD1 is not possible without DNA. The CDR3 extends over 12 amino acids. Germline CDR1 reads SGHRS; CDR2 reads YFSETQ. This chain's CDR3 is CATTGDTDTQYF.

The CDR3 loop reads CASSRSGRAATGELFF. The genes are TRBV27 and TRBJ2-2; TCRdb gives TRBD2 as the D gene, but with no DNA this cannot be confirmed. CDR3 length equals 16 residues. Germline V lookup: CDR1 MNHEY, CDR2 SMNVEV (reference sequence).

The V gene is TRBV28, the J gene TRBJ2-7; TCRdb selects TRBD2, and the lack of DNA leaves this call unchecked. Germline CDR1 and CDR2: MDHEN and SYDVKM. The CDR3 length is 15 residues. The chain's CDR3 is CASSLTAGGLYEQYF.

The chain couples TRBV20-1 to TRBJ2-1; TCRdb indicates TRBD1, and absent DNA this call remains unverified. The germline gives CDR1 DFQATT, CDR2 SNEGSKA (reference sequence). The CDR3 extends over 16 amino acids. CDR3 protein: CSARMTSGIGYNEQFF.

V is TRBV5-1 and J is TRBJ2-5; TCRdb returns TRBD1, unconfirmable since there is no DNA. The V gene's germline CDR1 is SGHRS and CDR2 YFSETQ. This CDR3 has 15 residues. The CDR3 reads CASSFAQGRFETQYF.

The V gene is TRBV29-1, the J gene TRBJ2-2; no DNA is available, so the TRBD1 call from TCRdb remains unchecked. The CDR3 contains 16 residues. The V gene's germline CDR1 is SQVTM and CDR2 ANQGSEA. CDR3 amino acids: CSVEDRRRGSTGELFF.

The rearrangement links TRBV11-2 to TRBJ1-5; TCRdb's D call, TRBD1, is unchecked because there is no DNA. CDR1 and CDR2 (germline): SGHAT, FQNNGV. The CDR3 loop spans 15 amino acids. The CDR3 here is CASSLYQGDNQPQHF.